The clone carrying this TCR beta chain has at least ten counts. Its target is unknown. Trimming took 6 bases from V and 0 from J; bases not matched to a gene: 4. This CDR3 has 15 residues. This sample was included in a study of neurological immune-mediated disorders. Findings and limits, study-wide: The multiple sclerosis repertoire cluster showed no association with any clinical or MRI feature. The authors stated that larger cohorts are needed.

In every sequencing run, more than 200 million TCR-beta sequences were generated from 15-18 subjects. A single record per CDR3 protein comes from TCRdb applying MiXCR to the 5' RACE reads. The table includes some 65,000 distinct CDR3 sequences, less than 5.5% detected once. The receptor comes from a woman in her 30s with multiple sclerosis. The rearrangement joins TRBV12-3 or TRBV12-4 to TRBJ2-3; TRBD2 matches at 9 bases. Sequencing used PBMCs. The CDR3 nucleotides read TGTGCCAGCAGCCTCACTAGCGGGAGCACAGATACGCAGTATTTT. Its translation: CASSLTSGSTDTQYF.